This TCR beta chain emerged from a study of cytomegalovirus exposure and HLA in healthy donors. The study's findings and limits: Specific recognition of CMV antigens was confirmed in vitro for a few chains (all CMV-associated). Association with HLA alleles at 0.05 false discovery rate was found for roughly 17,000 TCR beta sequences in a later analysis.

13 Jbeta primers and 60 Vbeta primers were used for the PCR. TCRdb keeps only in-frame clones here, not all; method: immunoSEQ multiplex PCR. The table records around 160,000 clones, about 75% of them present only once. As concerns this clone: What it binds is not known.

The CDR3 spans 16 residues. With V trimmed by 4 bases and J by 0 bases, 7 bases remained unmatched. CDR1 is SGHNT and CDR2 is YYREEE in the germline V gene (reference sequence). The V gene is TRBV5-4, the J gene TRBJ1-1; 9 bases agree with TRBD1. The TCR originated in a man between 18 and 35 years old in good health and CMV-seropositive. The material sequenced was PBMCs. As DNA, the CDR3 is TGTGCCAGCAGCAGGGGGACAGGGAGAATGAACACTGAAGCTTTCTTT. Protein sequence: CASSRGTGRMNTEAFF.